This T cell receptor (beta chain) is from a study of blood T cell repertoires in COVID-19. Across the study: Material from acute and convalescent COVID-19 was sourced from the United States, Italy and Spain. Sources were T cells, B-cell-depleted T cells, or PBMCs; the material itself was cDNA or gDNA.

Clones were sequenced by immunoSEQ multiplex PCR, and TCRdb holds only the in-frame ones, with some missing. The top ten clones hold under 6% of a sample with under 200,000 clones, 70% to 90% of them seen once. The CDR3 loop spans 17 amino acids. Trimming cost V 2 bases and J 6 bases, with 19 bases left between them. Germline V gene sequence: CDR1 SEHNR, CDR2 FQNEAQ (reference sequence). The Seattle patients, enrolled during active infection, were followed longitudinally. The V and J genes are TRBV7-9 and TRBJ1-4; perhaps TRBD1 as D (6 bases). The sequence came from a woman aged 50 to 65 with COVID-19, enrolled during active disease. What was sequenced was peripheral blood. The CDR3 DNA reads as TGTGCCAGCAGCTTAAAGTTCGCAGGGGTTGTTGATGAAAAACTGTTTTTT. This sequence encodes CASSLKFAGVVDEKLFF.